This entry lists 22 T cell receptor beta chains sequenced from one sample in a study of blood T cells in healthy people across ages. The authors ran a second PCR of about 6 to 11 cycles using a sample-barcoded 5' primer and a J-beta primer mix. Each CDR3 protein gets one entry after TCRdb re-called the 5' RACE reads with MiXCR. The data hold hundreds of thousands of distinct CDR3 sequences, with less than 40% observed a single time. Sequencing input: blood. These receptors were taken from a woman of 80 years or more in good health.

The sample holds a few counts of this clonotype. Being one base from a much bigger clone, this may be a read error. This chain joins TRBV6-6 and TRBJ2-7; 7 bases map to TRBD1. The CDR3 spans 14 residues. V lost 6 bases and J lost 0; bases outside the gene matches: 5. Germline lookup yields CDR1 MNHNY and CDR2 SVGAGI (reference sequence). CDR3 sequence: CASRPRDSSYEQYF. For the CDR3, the DNA is TGTGCCAGCAGACCCCGGGACAGCTCCTACGAGCAGTACTTC.

Comment on this clonotype: Possible read error: a much larger clone is one base away. The chain combines TRBV7-2 with TRBJ1-5; tentatively, D is TRBD1 (6 bases). Germline CDR1 SGHTA, CDR2 FQGNSA. The CDR3 loop spans 17 amino acids. The V end lost 5 bases, the J end lost 2 bases, and 19 bases lay between the germline ends. CDR3 amino acids: CTSSLDSSSGGNQPQHF. In nucleotides, the CDR3 is TGTACCAGCAGCCTGGACAGCTCGTCGGGGGGCAATCAGCCCCAGCATTTT.

Only a few counts were recorded for this clonotype. The chain couples TRBV3-1 to TRBJ1-5; 9 bases agree with TRBD1. There are 16 residues in the CDR3. Looked up from germline, CDR1 is LGHDT and CDR2 is YNNKEL (reference sequence). The junction had 3 bases not matched to a gene; V was cut back by 1 base and J by 2 bases. This CDR3 is CASSQGGQGGNQPQHF. Written as DNA, the CDR3 is TGTGCCAGCAGCCAAGGGGGACAGGGTGGCAATCAGCCCCAGCATTTT.

The sample holds many counts of this clonotype. The gene calls are TRBV20-1 and TRBJ1-5, with D hard to call. The CDR3 extends over 13 amino acids. CDR1 is DFQATT, CDR2 SNEGSKA, per germline (reference sequence). With 0 bases removed from V and 6 bases from J, the gap between germline ends came to 9 bases. This CDR3 is CSARDLVSQPQHF. CDR3 DNA sequence: TGCAGTGCTAGAGATCTGGTTAGTCAGCCCCAGCATTTT.

The J gene is TRBJ1-5, the V gene TRBV2; no definite D call. V was clipped by 5 bases and J by 3 bases, with 8 bases between them. CDR3 size: 13 residues. The germline CDR1 and CDR2 sequences are SNHLY and FYNNEI. The CDR3 region has the DNA TGTGCCAGCAGTTGGTTGCCCAATCAGCCCCAGCATTTT. It encodes CASSWLPNQPQHF. Supplemented by reference TRBV2 and TRBJ1-5, the full variable domain reads EPEVTQTPSHQVTQMGQEVILRCVPISNHLYFYWYRQILGQKVEFLVSFYNNEISEKSEIFDDQFSVERPDGSNFTLKIRSTKLEDSAMYFCASSWLPNQPQHFGDGTRLSIL.

There are many counts of this clonotype. DNA of the CDR3: TGTGCCAGCAGCTTTGGACAGGGTGCAAGTCTGGGCTACACCTTC. It specifies CASSFGQGASLGYTF. The chain couples TRBV11-2 to TRBJ1-2, with 8 nucleotides matching TRBD1. Germline V gene lookup returns CDR1 SGHAT and CDR2 FQNNGV. J was trimmed by 8 bases and V by 3 bases; bases with no gene match: 11. The CDR3 totals 15 residues.

This clonotype has ten or more counts. CDR3 coding DNA: TGCAGTGCTAGACTCGGACAGGGCCCACACGAAAAACTGTTTTTT. It encodes CSARLGQGPHEKLFF. The V call is TRBV20-1, the J call TRBJ1-4; 8 positions agree with TRBD1. The germline CDR1 and CDR2 sequences are DFQATT and SNEGSKA (reference sequence). This CDR3 is 15 amino acids long. The ends lost 2 bases at V and 8 bases at J; junction bases unmatched: 10.

This sequence joins TRBV27 and TRBJ2-1, with D unresolved. The germline CDR1 and CDR2 sequences are MNHEY and SMNVEV (reference sequence). The CDR3 spans 14 residues. The V end lost 2 bases, the J end lost 2 bases, and 7 bases lay between the germline ends. For the CDR3, the DNA is TGTGCCAGCAGTTTAGACGGACCCTACAATGAGCAGTTCTTC. Residues: CASSLDGPYNEQFF.

This rearrangement joins TRBV7-2 to TRBJ1-2, with unresolved D. Germline CDR1 and CDR2: SGHTA and FQGNSA. The CDR3 is made up of 13 amino acids. The V end lost 4 bases, the J end lost 1 base, and 7 bases lay between the germline ends. This chain's CDR3 is CASSSYNNYGYTF. Written as DNA, the CDR3 is TGTGCCAGCAGCTCCTACAATAACTATGGCTACACCTTC. Supplemented by reference TRBV7-2 and TRBJ1-2, the full variable domain reads GAGVSQSPSNKVTEKGKDVELRCDPISGHTALYWYRQSLGQGLEFLIYFQGNSAPDKSGLPSDRFSAERTGGSVSTLTIQRTQQEDSAVYLCASSSYNNYGYTFGSGTRLTVV.

Details on this clonotype: This could be a read error, since a much larger clone is one nucleotide away. This sequence joins TRBV27 and TRBJ2-1; D is unresolved. V was pared by 8 bases and J by 10 bases, with 18 bases between. The CDR3 consists of 13 residues. CDR1 is MNHEY and CDR2 is SMNVEV in the germline V gene (reference sequence). In DNA, the CDR3 is TGTGCCAGCTCTCCACGTAGGAGCTACGAGCAGTTCTTC. Residues: CASSPRRSYEQFF.

CDR3 bases: TGTGCCAGCAGCTCCTCCGATATCTCTGGAAACACCATATATTTT. Its protein is CASSSSDISGNTIYF. The genes are TRBV28 and TRBJ1-3; no reliable D call. CDR3 length equals 15 residues. With 6 bases removed from V and 0 bases from J, the gap between germline ends came to 12 bases. The germline V gene has CDR1 MDHEN and CDR2 SYDVKM.

This clonotype was detected only a few times. At one boundary the junction diverges from the germline segment, which might be a read error. The V call is TRBV12-5, the J call TRBJ2-4; D unresolved. Germline CDR1 and CDR2: LGHNT and FRNRAP. The CDR3 extends over 12 amino acids. The CDR3 DNA is TGTGCTAGGGGTTTACATCAGAACATTCAGTACTTC. Its translation: CARGLHQNIQYF.

This clonotype appeared a few times. V is TRBV20-1 and J is TRBJ1-1, with D possibly being TRBD1 (5 bases). This CDR3 is 14 amino acids long. Trimming pared 5 bases from V and 3 bases from J, leaving 16 bases between. Germline V lookup: CDR1 DFQATT, CDR2 SNEGSKA (reference sequence). CDR3 coding DNA: TGCAGTGCTCCCGAGGTAGGGGTGGACACTGAAGCTTTCTTT. Translated: CSAPEVGVDTEAFF.

The table lists this clonotype with a few counts. The CDR3 sequence is CAWTQGRGRGGYTF. The CDR3 DNA reads as TGTGCCTGGACCCAAGGCAGGGGCAGGGGAGGCTACACCTTC. J is TRBJ1-2 and V is TRBV30; D possibly corresponds to TRBD1 (6 bases). Trimming removed 4 bases from V and 8 bases from J, with 20 bases in between. CDR1 is GTSNPN, CDR2 SVGIG, per germline (reference sequence). The CDR3 has 14 amino acids. Full variable domain (remainder filled in from reference TRBV30 and TRBJ1-2): SQTIHQWPATLVQPVGSPLSLECTVEGTSNPNLYWYRQAAGRGLQLLFYSVGIGQISSEVPQNLSASRPQDRQFILSSKKLLLSDSGFYLCAWTQGRGRGGYTFGSGTRLTVV.

The table lists this clonotype with a few counts. J is TRBJ2-2 and V is TRBV25-1; weak D call: TRBD2 (5 bases). The length of the CDR3 is 14 residues. CDR1 is MGHDK, CDR2 SYGVNS, per germline. Deletions cut 2 bases from V and 7 bases from J, with 11 bases between. This CDR3 reads CASSEARVGGELFF. CDR3 bases: TGTGCCAGCAGTGAAGCGCGGGTAGGCGGGGAGCTGTTTTTT.

In this sample, this clonotype turned up many times. The chain has TRBV20-1 and TRBJ2-1, with 12 bases aligning to TRBD2. CDR3 length equals 16 residues. V lost 0 bases to trimming and J lost 8 bases; unmatched junction nucleotides: 8. Per the germline V gene, CDR1 is DFQATT and CDR2 is SNEGSKA (reference sequence). The CDR3 here is CSARDNPSGGGDEQFF. CDR3 in DNA: TGCAGTGCTAGAGACAACCCTAGCGGGGGGGGCGATGAGCAGTTCTTC.

As to this clonotype: A read error may account for a junction end that differs from germline. The chain is built from TRBV20-1 and TRBJ2-4; 7 nucleotides align to TRBD1. The J call may be in error: the DNA end matches TRBJ2-7 better. Germline lookup yields CDR1 DFQATT and CDR2 SNEGSKA (reference sequence). The CDR3 runs to 11 residues. The CDR3 is CGAKGQYEQYF. The CDR3 DNA follows: TGCGGTGCAAAGGGACAGTACGAGCAGTACTTC.

This clonotype was counted ten times or more. The J gene is TRBJ1-1, the V gene TRBV20-1; D ambiguous. V lost 0 bases and J lost 3, with 8 bases in between. This CDR3 spans 13 amino acids. The germline gives CDR1 DFQATT, CDR2 SNEGSKA (reference sequence). CDR3 protein: CSARDRPDTEAFF. Here the CDR3 DNA reads TGCAGTGCTAGAGATAGGCCAGACACTGAAGCTTTCTTT.

This clonotype has a count of ten or more. V and J are TRBV9 and TRBJ2-1, with D unresolved. CDR3 length: 15 amino acids. Trimming took 0 bases from V and 6 from J, leaving 13 bases between them. From germline, CDR1 is SGDLS and CDR2 YYNGEE. CDR3 DNA: TGTGCCAGCAGCGTAGCACCATCGCCCACCAATGAGCAGTTCTTC. It translates to CASSVAPSPTNEQFF.

The chain employs TRBV4-1 and TRBJ2-1, with a tentative D call TRBD2 (5 bases). The germline V and J ends were trimmed by 0 bases and 8 bases, with 11 bases remaining between them. In germline, CDR1 is MGHRA, CDR2 YSYEKL. The CDR3 length is 14 residues. The CDR3 region has the DNA TGCGCCAGCAGCCAAGAGTCTAGCTTCCATGAGCAGTTCTTC. It encodes CASSQESSFHEQFF.

The V gene is TRBV29-1, the J gene TRBJ2-7; 7 nucleotides line up with TRBD1. The CDR3 length is 14 residues. Germline V gene data show CDR1 as SQVTM and CDR2 as ANQGSEA. V gave up 0 bases and J gave up 0 bases; unmatched junction bases: 2. The CDR3 sequence: CSVEETGSSYEQYF. CDR3 nucleotides: TGCAGCGTTGAAGAGACAGGGAGCTCCTACGAGCAGTACTTC.

V usage is TRBV6-2 or TRBV6-3 and J usage is TRBJ2-7; 7 positions match TRBD2. The CDR3 is 13 amino acids. The germline CDR1 and CDR2 sequences are MNHEY and SVGEGT. The J segment lost 6 bases and the V segment lost 5 bases, leaving 7 bases of the junction unmatched. CDR3 protein: CASSRTRDLEQYF. In DNA form, the CDR3 reads TGTGCCAGCAGTCGGACTAGAGACCTCGAGCAGTACTTC.